Listed below are T cell receptor beta chains from one sample, sequenced in a study of blood T cell repertoires in COVID-19. The table came from immunoSEQ multiplex PCR; TCRdb's copy has only in-frame clones and leaves some out. Of over 350,000 clones listed, 75% to 90% are singletons. The specimen sequenced was peripheral blood. These receptors originate from a woman under 40 with active or convalescent COVID-19. The CDR3 runs from the conserved cysteine through the conserved F or W. A D gene is named only where the DNA matches it firmly. The listing skips clone size in some rows; elsewhere it reads once, few, many or a size class.

abundance	v_gene	d_gene	j_gene	CDR3aa	CDR3nt
-	TRBV12-3/TRBV12-4	TRBD1	TRBJ1-2	CASRGQNYGYTF	TGTGCCAGCAGGGGACAGAACTATGGCTACACCTTC
-	TRBV30	TRBD2	TRBJ2-3	CAWSAVGGSDTQYF	TGTGCCTGGAGTGCTGTGGGAGGGTCAGATACGCAGTATTTT
few	TRBV5-8	TRBD1	TRBJ1-2	CASSLQGGYGYTF	TGTGCCAGCAGCTTGCAGGGGGGCTATGGCTACACCTTC
-	TRBV14	-	TRBJ1-2	CASSQEPGGYTF	TGTGCCAGCAGCCAAGAACCAGGGGGCTACACCTTC
-	TRBV10-1	TRBD2	TRBJ2-2	CASSGSGITGELFF	TGCGCCAGCAGTGGAAGCGGGATAACCGGGGAGCTGTTTTTT
-	TRBV14	TRBD1	TRBJ1-1	CASSQLQGASGTEAFF	TGTGCCAGCAGCCAACTCCAGGGGGCCTCCGGCACTGAAGCTTTCTTT
-	TRBV10-3	-	TRBJ1-6	CATGGNSPLHF	TGTGCCACCGGGGGGAATTCACCCCTCCACTTT
-	TRBV5-1	TRBD2	TRBJ2-5	CASRPGTSGGFIQETQYF	TGCGCCAGCAGACCCGGGACTAGCGGGGGGTTCATCCAAGAGACCCAGTACTTC
-	TRBV5-4	TRBD2	TRBJ2-1	CASSPMGTSNNEQFF	TGTGCCAGCAGCCCAATGGGGACTAGCAACAATGAGCAGTTCTTC
-	TRBV4-1	TRBD1	TRBJ2-5	CASSQEGTEETQYF	TGCGCCAGCAGCCAAGAGGGGACAGAAGAGACCCAGTACTTC
-	TRBV23-1	-	TRBJ2-7	CASSQSHWVMGYYEQYF	TGCGCCAGCAGTCAATCGCACTGGGTGATGGGCTACTACGAGCAGTACTTC
few	TRBV12-3/TRBV12-4	-	TRBJ1-2	CASTRVGGYGYTF	TGTGCCAGCACAAGGGTCGGAGGCTATGGCTACACCTTC
few	TRBV5-1	TRBD1	TRBJ1-5	CASSTGEGNQPQHF	TGCGCCAGCAGCACAGGGGAGGGCAATCAGCCCCAGCATTTT
-	TRBV6-5	-	TRBJ2-3	CASSYADSSTDTQYF	TGTGCCAGCAGTTACGCCGACTCTAGCACAGATACGCAGTATTTT
-	TRBV12-3/TRBV12-4	TRBD1	TRBJ1-1	CASKGQGATEAFF	TGTGCCAGCAAAGGACAGGGTGCGACTGAAGCTTTCTTT
-	TRBV18	-	TRBJ1-2	CASSPRGGADYGYTF	TGTGCCAGCTCACCACGAGGGGGGGCGGACTATGGCTACACCTTC
-	TRBV19	-	TRBJ2-3	CASSTLVSDTQYF	TGTGCCAGTAGTACCCTCGTCTCAGATACGCAGTATTTT
once	TRBV7-8	-	TRBJ1-5	CASSFNSGGRSNQPQHF	TGTGCCAGCAGCTTTAATTCCGGGGGGCGCTCTAATCAGCCCCAGCATTTT
once	TRBV5-4	TRBD1	TRBJ1-6	CASSSGGQVFDSPLHF	TGTGCCAGCAGCTCAGGAGGACAGGTTTTTGATTCACCCCTCCACTTT
-	TRBV5-1	TRBD1	TRBJ2-7	CASSLSTGNYEQYF	TGCGCCAGCAGCTTGTCGACAGGGAACTACGAGCAGTACTTC
once	TRBV5-1	-	TRBJ1-1	CASSFEASWTEAFF	TGCGCCAGCAGCTTTGAGGCATCATGGACTGAAGCTTTCTTT
-	TRBV5-4	TRBD2	TRBJ2-7	CASTWGTSGSYEQYF	TGTGCCAGCACTTGGGGGACTAGCGGGAGTTACGAGCAGTACTTC
once	TRBV18	-	TRBJ2-3	CASSLYGADTQYF	TGTGCCAGCTCACTTTACGGAGCAGATACGCAGTATTTT
-	TRBV10-3	-	TRBJ1-1	CAISEVGQNTEAFF	TGTGCCATCAGTGAGGTCGGACAGAACACTGAAGCTTTCTTT
-	TRBV10-1	-	TRBJ2-7	CASSDGGLSSYEQYF	TGCGCCAGCAGTGATGGGGGCCTGAGCTCCTACGAGCAGTACTTC
-	TRBV7-2	TRBD2	TRBJ2-1	CASSLVAGGNNEQFF	TGTGCCAGCAGCTTAGTGGCGGGGGGGAACAATGAGCAGTTCTTC
-	TRBV9	-	TRBJ2-7	CASSVGNPYEQYF	TGTGCCAGCAGCGTTGGCAATCCCTACGAGCAGTACTTC
once	TRBV5-6	TRBD1	TRBJ1-1	CASSLTGGSTEAFF	TGTGCCAGCAGCTTGACAGGGGGCTCCACTGAAGCTTTCTTT
-	TRBV6-1	-	TRBJ2-1	CASTGGLLNEQFF	TGTGCCAGCACTGGGGGACTCCTTAATGAGCAGTTCTTC
-	TRBV27	-	TRBJ1-5	CASSWQGSQPQHF	TGTGCCAGCAGTTGGCAGGGCTCTCAGCCCCAGCATTTT
-	TRBV19	-	TRBJ1-1	CASSLLRGGVNTEAFF	TGTGCCAGTAGCCTCCTTAGGGGGGGGGTGAACACTGAAGCTTTCTTT
-	TRBV28	-	TRBJ1-2	CASRRTASSGYTF	TGTGCCAGCAGGCGGACAGCCTCTTCAGGCTACACCTTC
-	TRBV2	TRBD1	TRBJ1-4	CARQSDGTGGEKLFF	TGTGCCAGGCAGTCAGATGGGACAGGGGGTGAAAAACTGTTTTTT